This TCR beta chain was sequenced during a study of T cells in Graves' hyperthyroidism and ophthalmopathy. This clonotype was counted ten times or more. From RNA transcripts, TCR beta CDR3 regions were amplified. During a first-round RT-PCR of the TCR CDR3, the HTBI primer set was used. In TCRdb, the multiplex PCR reads were re-called with MiXCR into one record per CDR3 protein. The sample carries more than 250,000 distinct CDR3 sequences, approximately 16% recorded once. V was cut by 0 bases and J by 1 base, with 8 bases left in between. The CDR3 is made up of 16 amino acids. In germline, CDR1 is KGHDR, CDR2 SFDVKD.

This chain uses TRBV24-1 with TRBJ2-2; D gene uncertain. The sequenced sample was blood. The clonotype comes from a woman aged 50 to 60 with Graves' hyperthyroidism that later progressed to Graves' ophthalmopathy. The CDR3 nucleotides read TGTGCCACCAGTGATTTGCGTCAAGGGAACACCGGGGAGCTGTTTTTT. This encodes CATSDLRQGNTGELFF.